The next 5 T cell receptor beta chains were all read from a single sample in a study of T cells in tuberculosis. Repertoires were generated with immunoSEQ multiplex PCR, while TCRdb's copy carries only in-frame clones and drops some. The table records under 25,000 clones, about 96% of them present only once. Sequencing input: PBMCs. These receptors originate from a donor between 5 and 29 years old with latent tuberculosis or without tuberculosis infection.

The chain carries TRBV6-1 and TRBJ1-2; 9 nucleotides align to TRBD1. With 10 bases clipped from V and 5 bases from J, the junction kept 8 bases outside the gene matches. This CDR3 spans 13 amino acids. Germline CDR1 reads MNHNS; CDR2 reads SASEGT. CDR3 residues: CATNRGRWYGYTF. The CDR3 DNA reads TGTGCCACCAACAGGGGGCGTTGGTATGGCTACACCTTC.

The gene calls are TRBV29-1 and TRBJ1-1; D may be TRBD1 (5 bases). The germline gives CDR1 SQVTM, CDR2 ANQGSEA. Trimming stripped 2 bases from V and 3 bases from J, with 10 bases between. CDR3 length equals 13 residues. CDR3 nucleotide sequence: TGCAGCGTTGAAACAGGACGGTACACTGAAGCTTTCTTT. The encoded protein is CSVETGRYTEAFF.

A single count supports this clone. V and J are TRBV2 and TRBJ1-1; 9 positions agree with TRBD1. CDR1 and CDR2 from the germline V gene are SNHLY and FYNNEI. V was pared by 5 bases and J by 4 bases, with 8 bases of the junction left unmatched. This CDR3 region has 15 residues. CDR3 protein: CASSPGQGLGTEAFF. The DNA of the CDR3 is TGTGCCAGCAGTCCCGGACAGGGGTTGGGCACTGAAGCTTTCTTT.

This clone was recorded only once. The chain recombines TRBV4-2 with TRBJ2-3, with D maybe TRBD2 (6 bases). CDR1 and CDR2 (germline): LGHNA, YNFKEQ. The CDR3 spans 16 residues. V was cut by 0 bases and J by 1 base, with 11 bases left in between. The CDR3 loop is CASSQDRPSGTDTQYF. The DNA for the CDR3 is TGTGCCAGCAGCCAAGATCGGCCTAGCGGCACAGATACGCAGTATTTT.

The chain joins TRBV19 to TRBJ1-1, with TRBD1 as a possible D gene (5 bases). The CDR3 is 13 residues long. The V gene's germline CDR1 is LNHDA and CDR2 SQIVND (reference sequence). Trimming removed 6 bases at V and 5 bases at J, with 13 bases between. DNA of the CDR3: TGTGCCAGTAGAGAGACGGGGGAAACTGAAGCTTTCTTT. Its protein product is CASRETGETEAFF.